Presented here are 5 T cell receptor beta chains from one specimen sequenced in a study of Ad26.COV2.S vaccination and SARS-CoV-2 variants. Produced via immunoSEQ multiplex PCR; TCRdb's table is partial and in-frame only. The sample has around 340,000 clones; 88% are singletons. Treatment in this sample: approximately 18 received Ad26.COV2.S at low or high dose, single or two shots; 5 received placebo; per-sample allocation not given. Samples analyzed were those drawn on day 63 after the first vaccine or placebo injection. Sample: peripheral blood, taken in a trial of Ad26.COV2.S vaccine versus placebo. The receptors were gathered from a person aged 18-65 years who received the Ad26.COV2.S COVID-19 vaccine or a placebo.

This rearrangement joins TRBV6-4 to TRBJ2-6; 8 positions agree with TRBD1. After removal of 2 bases from V and 1 base from J, the junction contained 7 bases not matched to a gene. CDR3 length equals 18 residues. The germline gives CDR1 MRHNA, CDR2 SNTAGT. The CDR3: CASSDGVTGVSGANVLTF. Here the CDR3 DNA reads TGTGCCAGCAGTGACGGGGTGACAGGGGTATCTGGGGCCAACGTCCTGACTTTC.

The rearrangement links TRBV9 to TRBJ2-7; the D gene is possibly TRBD2 (7 bases). The CDR3 is made up of 14 amino acids. The germline gives CDR1 SGDLS, CDR2 YYNGEE. V was cut by 0 bases and J by 2 bases, with 9 bases left in between. Here the CDR3 DNA reads TGTGCCAGCAGCGTAGACGGGGGGCCCTACGAGCAGTACTTC. Encoded protein: CASSVDGGPYEQYF.

For the CDR3, the DNA is TGTGCCAGCAGTTTCGTCCGAGCCTCTAATGAAAAACTGTTTTTT. Its translation is CASSFVRASNEKLFF. The rearrangement joins TRBV28 to TRBJ1-4; D remains unclear. CDR3 length: 15 residues. Germline V gives CDR1 MDHEN, CDR2 SYDVKM. V was pared by 3 bases and J by 3 bases, with 11 bases between.

V and J are TRBV19 and TRBJ2-1; possibly TRBD1 or TRBD2 for D (6 bases each). Germline V lookup: CDR1 LNHDA, CDR2 SQIVND (reference sequence). The V and J ends lost 7 bases and 6 bases respectively, with 16 bases between them. There are 14 residues in the CDR3. The CDR3 DNA follows: TGTGCCAGTATAAAGAGGGGGGCCGGCAATGAGCAGTTCTTC. Its translation: CASIKRGAGNEQFF.

This clone has more than one count but fewer than ten. J is TRBJ2-7 and V is TRBV4-1, with 7 nucleotides matching TRBD2. This CDR3 contains 15 residues. Germline V gene sequence: CDR1 MGHRA, CDR2 YSYEKL. V shed 0 bases, J shed 6 bases, and the junction held 8 bases outside the gene matches. The CDR3 loop reads CASSQELSGGLEQYF. DNA for the CDR3: TGCGCCAGCAGCCAAGAGTTATCGGGAGGACTCGAGCAGTACTTC.